The following is a TCR beta chain sequence with its context. As yet, its antigen is unknown. The data derive from a study of T cell repertoires in cytomegalovirus infection. Looking at the study overall: It was recently identified HLA-C-restricted and well-studied HLA-B-restricted CMV epitopes that the study used. Public signatures in TCR beta pointed to CMV infection and matching HLA type. Study results and caveats: Ex vivo, HLA-C-restricted CMV-specific TCR beta clonotypes prevailed over the rest of the response.

The CDR3 contains 16 residues. V shed 4 bases and J 5 bases; nucleotides not matched to a gene: 9. CDR1 MDHEN and CDR2 SYDVKM come from the germline V gene. TCRdb re-derived calls from the reads in MiXCR, one entry per CDR3 protein. The sample lists fewer than 850,000 distinct CDR3 sequences, 25% to 35% occurring once. This TCR derives from a human donor in good health (CMV status not recorded). Some clones in this sample may be carry-over from other donors' samples. V and J are TRBV28 and TRBJ2-5; TRBD2 agrees at 11 bases. Sequences were derived from cultured CD8+ T cells from PBMCs, sampled from culture after CMV antigen stimulation. CDR3 coding DNA: TGTGCCAGCAGTTCCAATAGCGGGGGGGGAAGGGAGACCCAGTACTTC. This codes for CASSSNSGGGRETQYF.